This T cell receptor (beta chain) was sequenced during a study of molecular identifiers for immune sequencing clone quantification. Sorted inputs of roughly 20,000 to 1,000,000 cells, with 10%, 30% or 50% RNA, yielded naive CD8 libraries. Sorting selected naive CD8 T cells with a CD8+CD4-CCR7+CD45RA+ phenotype. As previously described, bulk TCR libraries were made using listed TCR primers. TCRdb reprocessed the PCR reads via MiXCR and lists one record per CDR3 protein. The repertoire holds about 640,000 distinct CDR3 sequences, nearly 20% seen once, with under 0.95% in the top ten. With 5 bases removed from V and 4 bases from J, the gap between germline ends came to 15 bases. The CDR3 has 16 residues.

The TCR was taken from a human donor in good health. Some libraries in this study had Jurkat cell RNA spiked in. This sequence joins TRBV12-3 or TRBV12-4 and TRBJ1-6; D gene uncertain. The specimen was naive CD8+ T cells from blood, with Jurkat cell RNA spiked in. Subset: FACS-sorted CD8+CD4-CCR7+CD45RA+ naive T cells. The CDR3 DNA follows: TGTGCCAGCAGTATTCGAGCTGGACGGTATAATTCACCCCTCCACTTT. Protein: CASSIRAGRYNSPLHF.